The following is a TCR beta chain sequence with its context. The antigen remains undetermined. These data come from a study of shared clonotypes between healthy human individuals. CD45RO-negative cells were positively selected for CCR7, leaving out terminally differentiated effector memory CD45RA+ cells. The deep-level immunoSEQ assay was used. TCRdb's copy holds only in-frame clones and misses some; the assay was immunoSEQ multiplex PCR. The sample lists about 820,000 clones, over 90% occurring once. CDR1 SGHNT and CDR2 YYREEE come from the germline V gene (reference sequence). The length of the CDR3 is 14 residues. The V gene lost 1 base and the J gene lost 0 bases, with 8 bases spanning the gap. Whole-study findings and limits: Among the subsets, naive ones generally showed larger estimated richness than memory ones.

This clonotype was obtained from a man aged 25 to 40 in good health. This sequence joins TRBV5-4 and TRBJ2-7; the D gene is possibly TRBD1 (6 bases). The sample was naive CD8+ T cells sorted from blood. This chain's CDR3 is CASSLQGSSYEQYF. CDR3 nucleotides: TGTGCCAGCAGCTTGCAGGGGAGCTCCTACGAGCAGTACTTC. Together with reference TRBV5-4 and TRBJ2-7, the CDR3 gives the full variable domain: ETGVTQSPTHLIKTRGQQVTLRCSSQSGHNTVSWYQQALGQGPQFIFQYYREEENGRGNFPPRFSGLQFPNYSSELNVNALELDDSALYLCASSLQGSSYEQYFGPGTRLTVT.